This T cell receptor (beta chain) was identified during a study of breast tumors, draining lymph nodes, adjacent tissues. The ends lost 4 bases at V and 4 bases at J; junction bases unmatched: 4. The germline V gene encodes CDR1 SGHRS and CDR2 YFSETQ. This CDR3 is 13 amino acids long. This clonotype was found many times. Its specificity is unknown. Overall study results and limits: Luminal-like breast cancer showed significantly greater tumor-nontumor repertoire similarity than basal-like breast cancer did.

Samples came from axillary lymph nodes draining the breast cancer. In TCRdb, the multiplex PCR reads were re-called with MiXCR into one record per CDR3 protein. This sample yields 150,000 or so distinct CDR3 sequences, of which more than 25% are seen a single time; 3% to 4% belongs to the top ten. Sequenced input: axillary lymph node tissue. The origin of this receptor is a female donor with breast cancer. Some clones in this sample may be carry-over from other donors' samples. The chain has TRBV5-1 and TRBJ2-7, with TRBD2 matching over 8 bases. For the CDR3, the DNA is TGCGCCAGCAGCGCGACTAGCGCGTACGAGCAGTACTTC. Its protein is CASSATSAYEQYF.